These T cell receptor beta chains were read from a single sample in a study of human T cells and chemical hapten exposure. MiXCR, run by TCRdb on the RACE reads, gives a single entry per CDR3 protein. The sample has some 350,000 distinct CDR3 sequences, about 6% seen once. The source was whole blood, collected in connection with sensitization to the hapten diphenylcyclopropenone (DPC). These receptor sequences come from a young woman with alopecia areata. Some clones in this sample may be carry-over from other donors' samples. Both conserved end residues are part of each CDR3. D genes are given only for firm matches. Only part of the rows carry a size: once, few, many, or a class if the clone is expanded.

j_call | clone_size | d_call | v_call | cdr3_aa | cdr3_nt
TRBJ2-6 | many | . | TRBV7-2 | CASSPHASGANVLTF | TGTGCCAGCAGTCCCCATGCCTCTGGGGCCAACGTCCTGACTTTC
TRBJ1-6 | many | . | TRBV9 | CASSVAPYGSSQSSYNSPLHF | TGTGCCAGCAGCGTAGCCCCTTATGGTTCGTCCCAGAGCTCCTATAATTCACCCCTCCACTTT
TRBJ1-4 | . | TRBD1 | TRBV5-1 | CASSPAGQGAEKLFF | TGCGCCAGCAGCCCGGCGGGACAGGGAGCGGAAAAACTGTTTTTT
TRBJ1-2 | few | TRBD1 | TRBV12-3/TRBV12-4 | CASTFRDRGVEANYGYTF | TGTGCCAGCACCTTCCGGGACAGGGGGGTCGAAGCTAACTATGGCTACACCTTC
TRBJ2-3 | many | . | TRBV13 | CASSPGGWTDTDTQYF | TGTGCCAGCAGCCCCGGGGGATGGACAGACACAGATACGCAGTATTTT
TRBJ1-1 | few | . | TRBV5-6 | CASSLPGPNTEAFF | TGTGCCAGCAGCTTGCCAGGCCCGAACACTGAAGCTTTCTTT
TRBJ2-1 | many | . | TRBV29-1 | CSVESGEPFNEQFF | TGCAGCGTTGAGTCGGGGGAGCCTTTCAATGAGCAGTTCTTC
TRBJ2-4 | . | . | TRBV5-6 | CASSPGTRNIQYF | TGTGCCAGCAGCCCCGGGACGCGAAACATTCAGTACTTC
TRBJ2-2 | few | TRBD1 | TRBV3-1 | CASIRQGYPGELFF | TGTGCCAGCATCCGACAGGGTTACCCCGGGGAGCTGTTTTTT
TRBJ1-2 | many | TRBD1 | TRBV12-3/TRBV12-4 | CASSLRTGRGPLYGYTF | TGTGCCAGCAGTTTGCGGACAGGGCGAGGGCCCCTCTATGGCTACACCTTC
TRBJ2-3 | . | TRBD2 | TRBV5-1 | CASYGGNLITDTQYF | TGCGCCAGCTACGGGGGGAATCTTATCACAGATACGCAGTATTTT
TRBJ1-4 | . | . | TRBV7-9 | CASSSPAREKLFF | TGTGCCAGCAGCTCACCGGCGAGGGAAAAACTGTTTTTT
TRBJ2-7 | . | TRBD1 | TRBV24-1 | CATSDGQGFYEQYF | TGTGCCACCAGCGATGGACAGGGGTTCTACGAGCAGTACTTC
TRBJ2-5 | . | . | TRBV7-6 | CASSRLNSGGEETQYF | TGTGCCAGCAGCCGCTTAAACTCCGGGGGCGAAGAGACCCAGTACTTC
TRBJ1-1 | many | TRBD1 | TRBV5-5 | CASSLGQGLSEAFF | TGTGCCAGCAGCCTGGGACAGGGGTTATCTGAAGCTTTCTTT
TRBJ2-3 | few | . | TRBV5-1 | CASSLAAQTIENTQYF | TGCGCCAGCAGCTTGGCCGCACAGACCATCGAAAATACGCAGTATTTT
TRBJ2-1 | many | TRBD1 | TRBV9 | CASSVDKDRIGSGQFF | TGTGCCAGCAGCGTAGATAAGGACAGGATCGGGTCAGGGCAGTTCTTC
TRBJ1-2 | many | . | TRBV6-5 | CASRTGQANYGYTF | TGTGCCAGCAGAACAGGACAAGCTAACTATGGCTACACCTTC
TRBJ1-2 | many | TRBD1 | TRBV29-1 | CSVSYRGFNYGYTF | TGCAGCGTTAGCTACAGGGGATTTAACTATGGCTACACCTTC
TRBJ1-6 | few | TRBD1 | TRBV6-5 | CASKLTGGDNSPLHF | TGTGCCAGCAAATTGACAGGGGGCGATAATTCACCCCTCCACTTT
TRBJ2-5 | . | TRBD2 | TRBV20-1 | CSASGGVVETQYF | TGCAGTGCTAGCGGGGGGGTCGTGGAGACCCAGTACTTC
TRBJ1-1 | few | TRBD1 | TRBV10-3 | CAIRGQGVNTEAFF | TGTGCCATCAGGGGACAGGGTGTGAACACTGAAGCTTTCTTT
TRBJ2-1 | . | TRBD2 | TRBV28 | CASSLGLAGFYNEQFF | TGTGCCAGCAGCTTGGGACTAGCGGGGTTCTACAATGAGCAGTTCTTC
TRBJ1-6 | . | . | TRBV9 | CASSPLSGVVGSPLHF | TGTGCCAGCAGCCCCTTATCAGGGGTTGTGGGATCACCCCTCCACTTT
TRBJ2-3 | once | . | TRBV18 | CASSRSLGGPDTQYF | TGTGCCAGCTCACGCAGTCTGGGGGGCCCAGATACGCAGTATTTT
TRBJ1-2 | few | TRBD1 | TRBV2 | CASRSTGTGSYGYTF | TGTGCCAGCAGGTCAACAGGGACAGGAAGCTATGGCTACACCTTC
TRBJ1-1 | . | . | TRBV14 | CASSQLLDTEAFF | TGTGCCAGCAGCCAACTACTGGACACTGAAGCTTTCTTT
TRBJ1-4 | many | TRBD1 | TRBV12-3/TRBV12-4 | CASSRQGVEKLFF | TGTGCCAGCAGCAGACAGGGGGTTGAAAAACTGTTTTTT
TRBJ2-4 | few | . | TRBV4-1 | CASSQGRWTDEAKNIQYF | TGCGCCAGCAGCCAAGGGAGGTGGACAGATGAAGCCAAAAACATTCAGTACTTC
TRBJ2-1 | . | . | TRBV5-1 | CASSGATSSYNEQFF | TGCGCCAGCAGCGGAGCTACGAGCTCCTACAATGAGCAGTTCTTC
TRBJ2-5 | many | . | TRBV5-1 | CASSLENLETQYF | TGCGCCAGCAGCTTGGAGAATTTGGAGACCCAGTACTTC
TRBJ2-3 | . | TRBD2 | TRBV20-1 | CSAQEWGLAGGPRADTQYF | TGCAGTGCTCAGGAATGGGGGCTAGCGGGGGGGCCTCGGGCAGATACGCAGTATTTT
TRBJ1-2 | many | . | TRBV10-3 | CAISEGDGQTYGYTF | TGTGCCATCAGTGAAGGGGATGGGCAAACCTATGGCTACACCTTC
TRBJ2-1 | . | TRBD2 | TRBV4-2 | CASSGTSNNEQFF | TGTGCCAGCAGCGGGACTAGCAACAATGAGCAGTTCTTC
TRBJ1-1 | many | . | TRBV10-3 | CAISESWGEGAFF | TGTGCCATCAGTGAGTCTTGGGGAGAGGGAGCTTTCTTT
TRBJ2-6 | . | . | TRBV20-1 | CSARSGPGANVLTF | TGCAGTGCTAGGTCGGGTCCTGGGGCCAACGTCCTGACTTTC
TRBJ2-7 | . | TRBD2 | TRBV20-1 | CSAGLTSRFYEQYF | TGCAGTGCCGGCTTGACTAGCAGGTTTTACGAGCAGTACTTC
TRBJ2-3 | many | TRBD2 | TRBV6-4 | CASSGLAGDSTDTQYF | TGTGCCAGCAGCGGACTAGCGGGGGACAGCACAGATACGCAGTATTTT
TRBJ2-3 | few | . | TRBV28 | CASSPEGATDTQYF | TGTGCCAGCAGTCCCGAGGGCGCCACAGATACGCAGTATTTT
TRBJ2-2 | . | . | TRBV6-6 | CAIRLNAGELFF | TGTGCCATCAGACTAAATGCCGGGGAGCTGTTTTTT
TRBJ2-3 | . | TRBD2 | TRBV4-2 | CASSQYPSGGGATDTQYF | TGTGCCAGCAGCCAATACCCTAGCGGCGGGGGGGCCACAGATACGCAGTATTTT
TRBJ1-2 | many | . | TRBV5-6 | CASRFTERVNGYTF | TGTGCCAGCAGATTCACCGAGAGAGTTAATGGCTACACCTTC
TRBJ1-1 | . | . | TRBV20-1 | CSARDLRGEVTEAFF | TGCAGTGCTAGAGATCTACGGGGGGAGGTCACTGAAGCTTTCTTT